The rows below give T cell receptor beta chains drawn from one sample of a study of cytomegalovirus exposure and HLA in healthy donors. Produced via immunoSEQ multiplex PCR; TCRdb's table is partial and in-frame only. Of roughly 120,000 clones listed, around 85% are singletons. The specimen sequenced was PBMCs. The receptors come from a man aged 35 to 55 in good health and CMV-seronegative. Both conserved end residues are trimmed from each CDR3. The D gene is left open where the match is weak.

.	TRBJ2-1	12	TRBV5-1	ASSLGGAYNEQF
TRBD1	TRBJ1-2	15	TRBV5-4	ASSINRGLMVDYGYT
.	TRBJ2-2	12	TRBV7-9	ASRSGLYTGELF
.	TRBJ2-3	12	TRBV9	ASSVAGRADTQY
.	TRBJ1-1	11	TRBV6-4	ASSVEGTTEAF
.	TRBJ1-6	13	TRBV4-3	ASSQEQGSNSPLH
.	TRBJ1-2	11	TRBV28	ASSYLDRLYYT
.	TRBJ2-7	12	TRBV19	ASSIEGPSYEQY
.	TRBJ2-5	10	TRBV7-2	ASSLRGETQY
.	TRBJ2-7	11	TRBV5-6	ASSLDRAYEQY
TRBD2	TRBJ2-1	12	TRBV5-1	ASSRGGSYNEQF
.	TRBJ2-7	10	TRBV5-4	ASSLMNYEQY
TRBD1	TRBJ2-7	12	TRBV4-3	ASSHRTGVYEQY
TRBD2	TRBJ2-2	13	TRBV6-1	ASSEASGGAGELF
TRBD1	TRBJ1-1	13	TRBV5-1	ASSKTRTGGTEAF
.	TRBJ2-1	15	TRBV5-1	ASSFQSGGRLNNEQF
.	TRBJ2-7	11	TRBV6-5	ASRFSGAYEQY
.	TRBJ1-1	11	TRBV2	ASSLGGGTEAF
TRBD1	TRBJ2-7	15	TRBV5-8	ASSLIPLGTVSYEQY
TRBD1	TRBJ1-1	11	TRBV5-4	ASSWDRYTEAF
TRBD1	TRBJ1-6	14	TRBV5-4	ASSLGSQGGRSPLH
.	TRBJ1-2	9	TRBV29-1	SVEDLYGYT
.	TRBJ2-7	10	TRBV6-6	ASSYQGSEQY
TRBD1	TRBJ1-6	12	TRBV7-2	ASSLGQFNSPLH
.	TRBJ1-2	12	TRBV10-2	ASSDLQGNYGYT
.	TRBJ1-1	16	TRBV4-2	ASSQGAGNWIMNTEAF
.	TRBJ1-4	13	TRBV29-1	SVEVGLPGGEKLF
TRBD1	TRBJ2-5	12	TRBV19	ASSIGQGQETQY
.	TRBJ1-1	13	TRBV6-5	ASSYSEGPREKAF
TRBD1	TRBJ1-5	14	TRBV30	AWSVGGRGTSQPQH
TRBD1	TRBJ2-3	13	TRBV5-8	ASSLGRQGIDTQY